This T cell receptor (beta chain) comes out of a study of T-cell memory formation after mild COVID-19. Overall study results and limits: Those CD4+ clones that contracted were mainly in CM and EM (CD8+ ones in EMRA).

MiXCR, applied by TCRdb to the 5' RACE reads, yields one record per CDR3 protein. Among 580,000 or so distinct CDR3 sequences, roughly 17% were seen once, and the ten largest hold around 8.1%. The germline gives CDR1 ENHRY, CDR2 SYGVKD. The germline V and J ends were trimmed by 3 bases and 3 bases, with 12 bases remaining between them. CDR3 size: 15 residues. As for this clonotype: The antigen is undetermined.

Sequencing was done on a sample of PBMCs or a T cell subset sorted from them (not recorded which). The origin of this receptor is an adult woman who had mild COVID-19 (a few samples of this study predate the infection). Cell type and time point are not known. The chain has TRBV10-3 and TRBJ2-1, with D tentatively TRBD1 (7 bases). As DNA, the CDR3 is TGTGCCATCAGTGAAGGGGGGACAGTCTACAATGAGCAGTTCTTC. Translation gives CAISEGGTVYNEQFF.